A selection of T cell receptor beta chains follows, all from one sample in a study of blood T cells in healthy people across ages. TCRdb re-called the 5' RACE reads through MiXCR, storing one row per CDR3 protein. The sample lists fewer than 950,000 distinct CDR3 sequences, roughly 40% seen once, with approximately 12% in the top ten. What was sequenced was blood. These receptors all stem from a man between 18 and 35 years old in good health. Both conserved end residues are part of each CDR3. A D gene is named only where the DNA matches it firmly. Clone size is stated in some rows and not others, as once, few, many or a class when expanded.

TGCAGTGCAGGACAGGGGGCCGGGGAGCTGTTTTTT	CSAGQGAGELFF	few	TRBD1	TRBV20-1	TRBJ2-2
TGTGCCATCAGTGAGAACTCCCGGGAAGAGACCCAGTACTTC	CAISENSREETQYF	NA	NA	TRBV10-3	TRBJ2-5
TGCAGTGCTAGCCGCCTCGTTGGCGGGGGGTCATACAATGAGCAGTACTTC	CSASRLVGGGSYNEQYF	NA	TRBD2	TRBV20-1	TRBJ2-7
TGTGCCAGCAGCCCCCTAGCGGGGGCGATAGATACGCAGTATTTT	CASSPLAGAIDTQYF	few	TRBD2	TRBV7-2	TRBJ2-3
TGTGCCAGCAGCTTTATGGGCCTTCGCTCTGGGGCCAACGTCCTGACTTTC	CASSFMGLRSGANVLTF	few	NA	TRBV7-2	TRBJ2-6
TGTGCCAGCGCTAGGGCCACGCGAGAAAAACTGTTTTTT	CASARATREKLFF	NA	NA	TRBV2	TRBJ1-4
TGTGCCAGCAGTTCAGGCCCCACTAATGAAAAACTGTTTTTT	CASSSGPTNEKLFF	many	NA	TRBV12-3/TRBV12-4	TRBJ1-4
TGTGCCAGCAGCCGGACTCTAGCGGGGGCCCCAGATACGCAGTATTTT	CASSRTLAGAPDTQYF	NA	TRBD2	TRBV12-3/TRBV12-4	TRBJ2-3
TGCAGTGCTAGAGTGAAGGGATCTCGCATGAACACTGAAGCTTTCTTT	CSARVKGSRMNTEAFF	few	NA	TRBV20-1	TRBJ1-1
TGCAGCGTTGTGGGTTCCACCCTGGCCTACGAGCAGTACTTC	CSVVGSTLAYEQYF	NA	NA	TRBV29-1	TRBJ2-7
TGTGCCAGCAGCTTGGACGGGCGCGCTGAAAAACTGTTTTTT	CASSLDGRAEKLFF	NA	NA	TRBV7-2	TRBJ1-4
TGTGCCAGCAGCTTCCCCGGCCGCGAGCAGTACTTC	CASSFPGREQYF	few	NA	TRBV7-2	TRBJ2-7
TGTGCCAGCTCATTGGCGCAGGGAAGTACTGAAGCTTTCTTT	CASSLAQGSTEAFF	few	NA	TRBV12-3/TRBV12-4	TRBJ1-1
TGTGCCAGCAGTAGGGACAGGGGGCTCAACGAGCAGTACTTC	CASSRDRGLNEQYF	NA	TRBD1	TRBV6-5	TRBJ2-7
TGTGCCAGCAGCGTCTTAGGCCAGGGCCACACCGGGGAGCTGTTTTTT	CASSVLGQGHTGELFF	NA	NA	TRBV9	TRBJ2-2
TGTGCCAGCAGCTTAGTGGCAATCAACAATGAGCAGTTCTTC	CASSLVAINNEQFF	NA	NA	TRBV7-9	TRBJ2-1
TGTGCCAGCAGCCAAGATGGGGAGACAGCGAACACTGAAGCTTTCTTT	CASSQDGETANTEAFF	NA	NA	TRBV4-2	TRBJ1-1
TGTGCCAGCAGCTTAACCGGGACAGGGCAGGAGACCCAGTACTTC	CASSLTGTGQETQYF	many	TRBD1	TRBV7-2	TRBJ2-5
TGTGCCAGCAGCTTAGGACAGGGCTGGCAGTACTTC	CASSLGQGWQYF	NA	TRBD1	TRBV7-2	TRBJ2-5
TGCAGCGTTGGGGGGACAGAACAGTATGGCTACACCTTC	CSVGGTEQYGYTF	NA	TRBD1	TRBV29-1	TRBJ1-2